This T cell receptor (beta chain) was recovered during a study of blood T cell repertoires in COVID-19. Background on the study: Material from acute and convalescent COVID-19 was sourced from the United States, Italy and Spain. Sample material is recorded as cDNA or gDNA derived from T cells, B-cell-depleted T cells, or PBMCs.

Per the study methods: Nucleated cell counts were estimated from reference gene primer amplification. TCRdb keeps only in-frame clones here, not all; method: immunoSEQ multiplex PCR. V, J and clone size are those of that table, while D and trimming were read from the DNA. The sample shows around 65,000 clones, less than 85% of them seen only once. CDR1 and CDR2 from the germline V gene are SGHNT and YYREEE (reference sequence). The CDR3 is made up of 14 amino acids. The V end lost 1 base, the J end lost 0 bases, and 6 bases lay between the germline ends. The chain joins TRBV5-4 to TRBJ2-3, with D unresolved. The clonotype was recovered from a man between 60 and 70 years old with acute or convalescent COVID-19. The sequenced material came from peripheral blood. The CDR3: CASSLRVSTDTQYF. For the CDR3, the DNA is TGTGCCAGCAGCTTGCGTGTCAGCACAGATACGCAGTATTTT. Complete variable domain (other parts from reference TRBV5-4 and TRBJ2-3): ETGVTQSPTHLIKTRGQQVTLRCSSQSGHNTVSWYQQALGQGPQFIFQYYREEENGRGNFPPRFSGLQFPNYSSELNVNALELDDSALYLCASSLRVSTDTQYFGPGTRLTVL.